This T cell receptor beta chain was documented in a study of cytomegalovirus exposure and HLA in healthy donors. Whole-study findings and limits: There were about 160 TCR beta chains listed as cytomegalovirus-associated. Reports indicated that the classifier achieved high specificity and sensitivity in diagnosing cytomegalovirus status.

Generated by immunoSEQ multiplex PCR, the TCRdb table keeps only in-frame clones and is missing some. The table lists approximately 150,000 clones, about 90% of them singletons. Concerning this clone itself: The target antigen is unknown.

The receptor comes from a young woman in good health and CMV-seropositive. Specimen: PBMCs.

CDR3: CASGLENYGYTF. The CDR3 region has the DNA TGTGCCAGCGGCTTGGAGAACTATGGCTACACCTTC. V usage is TRBV2 and J usage is TRBJ1-2; D unclear. Trimming shortened V by 8 bases and J by 2 bases, and 9 bases separated the two germline ends. The CDR3 has 12 residues. Germline V gives CDR1 SNHLY, CDR2 FYNNEI.